This TCR beta chain was captured in a study of T-cell memory formation after mild COVID-19. In the study overall: There were largely donor-specific TCR clusters.

Per germline, CDR1 MGHRA and CDR2 YSYEKL. CDR3 length equals 17 residues. The junction had 11 bases not matched to a gene; V was cut back by 3 bases and J by 7 bases. TCRdb independently ran MiXCR on the 5' RACE reads; one entry per CDR3 protein. The sample records 300,000 to 400,000 distinct CDR3 sequences, over 10% being singletons. This clonotype has a count of ten or more. The chain combines TRBV4-1 with TRBJ2-5; 13 bases align to TRBD2. The source is a man aged 18 to 30 who had mild COVID-19 (a few samples of this study predate the infection). Cell type and time point are not known. The sequenced material came from PBMCs or a T cell subset sorted from them (not recorded which). The CDR3 nucleotides read TGCGCCAGCAGCCAGGGGACTAGCGGGGTAACTCGGGGGACCCAGTACTTC. Its translation: CASSQGTSGVTRGTQYF.